This is a list of T cell receptor beta chains from one sample in a study of identical twins. Using its own MiXCR run on the 5' RACE reads, TCRdb lists one record per CDR3 protein. In the table there are 700,000 or so distinct CDR3 sequences, more than 6.5% of which are singletons. These data were also reused for a study on yellow fever vaccine responses in identical twins.

Material: PBMCs. These receptor sequences come from a woman between 18 and 29 years old in good health. CDR3s include the opening cysteine and the closing phenylalanine or tryptophan. The D gene is left open where the match is weak. Clone size is stated in some rows and not others, as once, few, many or a class when expanded.

clone_size j_call d_call v_call cdr3_nt cdr3_aa
- TRBJ1-4 - TRBV6-1 TGTGCCAGTCTTGTAATACAGGGAGACTATGGAAAACTGTTTTTT CASLVIQGDYGKLFF
many TRBJ2-5 TRBD1 TRBV28 TGTGCCAGCCTAACTCGGGACAGGGGATCAGAGACCCAGTACTTC CASLTRDRGSETQYF
few TRBJ1-2 - TRBV28 TGTGCCAGCAGTTTGTCGAAGGGCGGCGGCTACACCTTC CASSLSKGGGYTF
- TRBJ2-3 - TRBV11-2 TGTGCCAGCAGCTTGCCGGCAGCAAGCACAGATACGCAGTATTTT CASSLPAASTDTQYF
few TRBJ1-5 - TRBV12-3/TRBV12-4 TGTGCCAGCAGTATACCGGACAGATATAGCAATCAGCCCCAGCATTTT CASSIPDRYSNQPQHF
many TRBJ2-7 - TRBV7-2 TGTGCCAGCAGCTTAGCCAGCGGGCTAATCCCGTACGAGCAGTACTTC CASSLASGLIPYEQYF
- TRBJ1-2 - TRBV12-3/TRBV12-4 TGTGCCAGCACCACGGGACGGTCCTATGGCTACACCTTC CASTTGRSYGYTF
- TRBJ2-5 TRBD2 TRBV5-1 TGCGCCAGCAGCACTCCCGGGACTAGCGGGGTCATCGAAGAGACCCAGTACTTC CASSTPGTSGVIEETQYF
- TRBJ2-5 - TRBV20-1 TGCAGTGCTTCTGACAGGAAAGAGACCCAGTACTTC CSASDRKETQYF
- TRBJ2-5 TRBD1 TRBV10-3 TGTGCCATCAGTACAGGGGGTGCATCAAACCAAGAGACCCAGTACTTC CAISTGGASNQETQYF
many TRBJ2-6 - TRBV12-3/TRBV12-4 TGTGCCAGCAGTCCTCACGGGTCACCTGGGGCCAACGTCCTGACTTTC CASSPHGSPGANVLTF
many TRBJ2-7 - TRBV29-1 TGCAGCGTCAACCGGGACGGCTACGAGCAGTACTTC CSVNRDGYEQYF
many TRBJ2-1 TRBD2 TRBV7-2 TGTGCCAGCACCCTAACTAGCGGGGGGGCGAATGAGCAGTTCTTC CASTLTSGGANEQFF
- TRBJ2-7 - TRBV5-1 TGCGCCAGCAGCTATCCGGGACGGAGCTACGAGCAGTACTTC CASSYPGRSYEQYF
- TRBJ2-5 TRBD1 TRBV15 TGTGCCACCTCACCTGACAGGGGCTTCGGGTACCAAGAGACCCAGTACTTC CATSPDRGFGYQETQYF
- TRBJ2-3 - TRBV5-1 TGCGCCAGCAGCTTGGGGCCCGCCGGGACAGATACGCAGTATTTT CASSLGPAGTDTQYF
- TRBJ2-7 - TRBV20-1 TGCAGTGCTAGAGAAGGTTTTGGTGAGCAGTACTTC CSAREGFGEQYF
- TRBJ2-1 - TRBV20-1 TGCAGTGCTAGGTGGGGAGACAATGAGCAGTTCTTC CSARWGDNEQFF
- TRBJ2-3 TRBD2 TRBV28 TGTGCCAGCAGTTTCCCTCTAGCGGGAGTCGACTACCCCGTAACAGATACGCAGTATTTT CASSFPLAGVDYPVTDTQYF